This TCR beta chain derives from a study of blood T cell repertoires in COVID-19. The CDR3 contains 14 residues. The ends were cut back, 1 base at V and 0 bases at J, with 7 bases in the middle. Germline CDR1 is MNHEY and CDR2 is SMNVEV (reference sequence). Per the original methods: For nucleated cells, counts were estimated from reference gene primer amplification. The protocol was immunoSEQ multiplex PCR, while the TCRdb copy is restricted to in-frame clones and leaves out a portion. V and J calls and clone size follow that table, whereas D and trimming were derived from the DNA. This sample yields around 270,000 clones, of which about 85% are seen a single time; 4% to 4.5% belongs to the top ten.

Sequencing was carried out using peripheral blood. The chain links TRBV27 to TRBJ2-7; the D is unclear. The origin of this receptor is a man aged 60 to 69 with acute or convalescent COVID-19. The CDR3 region is CASSLFGGSYEQYF. DNA for the CDR3: TGTGCCAGCAGTTTATTCGGCGGCTCCTACGAGCAGTACTTC.